The 10 T cell receptor beta chains reported below all come from one sample, sequenced in a study of blood T cell repertoires in COVID-19. Sequencing used immunoSEQ multiplex PCR; TCRdb keeps in-frame clones, though not all of them. The sample lists about 190,000 clones, 75% to 80% occurring once. The specimen was peripheral blood. These receptor sequences come from a woman in her seventies with acute or convalescent COVID-19.

This clone counts as large (0.1 to 1%). J is TRBJ1-5 and V is TRBV2, with no clear D. The CDR3 covers 16 residues. The germline V and J ends were trimmed by 1 base and 5 bases, with 15 bases remaining between them. CDR1 and CDR2 from the germline V gene are SNHLY and FYNNEI. The CDR3 protein is CASSEGGEDWDQPQHF. The CDR3 DNA is TGTGCCAGCAGTGAAGGCGGCGAGGACTGGGATCAGCCCCAGCATTTT. Filled out from reference TRBV2 and TRBJ1-5, the complete variable domain reads EPEVTQTPSHQVTQMGQEVILRCVPISNHLYFYWYRQILGQKVEFLVSFYNNEISEKSEIFDDQFSVERPDGSNFTLKIRSTKLEDSAMYFCASSEGGEDWDQPQHFGDGTRLSIL.

The chain combines TRBV7-3 with TRBJ2-1, with 11 bases aligning to TRBD2. This CDR3 is built from 16 residues. J gave up 10 bases and V 4 bases, and 12 bases lay outside the gene matches. In germline, CDR1 is SGHTA, CDR2 FQGTGA. The CDR3 region is CASSSIAGGPSGEQFF. CDR3 sequence (DNA): TGTGCCAGCAGCTCTATAGCGGGAGGGCCTTCCGGGGAGCAGTTCTTC.

As regards this clone: A junction boundary mismatches the germline segment, possibly from a read error. The chain recombines TRBV30 with TRBJ2-7, with 11 bases lining up with TRBD2. The CDR3 length is 13 residues. In germline, CDR1 is GTSNPN, CDR2 SVGIG (reference sequence). The CDR3 is CAWSVTPSGGIVF. DNA of the CDR3: TGTGCCTGGAGCGTTACCCCTAGCGGGGGGATCGTCTTC.

V is TRBV19 and J is TRBJ2-3, with TRBD2 as a possible D gene (7 bases). The CDR3 covers 16 residues. Trimming left V 5 bases short and J 0 bases short, with 15 bases between. Germline lookup yields CDR1 LNHDA and CDR2 SQIVND (reference sequence). CDR3 sequence: CASSLGGAHSTDTQYF. In DNA form, the CDR3 reads TGTGCCAGTAGTCTGGGGGGGGCCCACAGCACAGATACGCAGTATTTT.

This clone was observed a handful of times. This chain links TRBV28 with TRBJ1-2; tentatively, D is TRBD1 (6 bases). CDR3 length: 13 residues. Germline V gene lookup returns CDR1 MDHEN and CDR2 SYDVKM. Trimming shortened V by 6 bases and J by 4 bases, and 12 bases separated the two germline ends. CDR3 sequence: CASSLDRLYGYTF. For the CDR3, the DNA is TGTGCCAGCAGCCTGGACAGACTCTATGGCTACACCTTC.

This sequence joins TRBV18 and TRBJ2-6, with D maybe TRBD1 (5 bases). This CDR3 region has 17 residues. Trimming shortened V by 3 bases and J by 0 bases, and 12 bases separated the two germline ends. The V gene's germline CDR1 is KGHSH and CDR2 LQKENI. CDR3 coding DNA: TGTGCCAGCTCACCGAACTCTCAGGGCTCTGGGGCCAACGTCCTGACTTTC. This gives the protein CASSPNSQGSGANVLTF. The whole variable domain, filled in from reference TRBV18 and TRBJ2-6, reads NAGVMQNPRHLVRRRGQEARLRCSPMKGHSHVYWYRQLPEEGLKFMVYLQKENIIDESGMPKERFSAEFPKEGPSILRIQQVVRGDSAAYFCASSPNSQGSGANVLTFGAGSRLTVL.

The DNA of the CDR3 is TGCAGCGTATGGGACAGAATGAACACTGAAGCTTTCTTT. Amino acids: CSVWDRMNTEAFF. The chain carries TRBV29-1 and TRBJ1-1, with TRBD1 identical over 7 bases. The CDR3 covers 13 residues. V lost 6 bases and J lost 0; bases outside the gene matches: 4. Germline loops: CDR1 SQVTM, CDR2 ANQGSEA.

The V gene is TRBV7-2, the J gene TRBJ2-1; 7 bases are shared with TRBD2. The length of the CDR3 is 16 residues. Germline V gene lookup returns CDR1 SGHTA and CDR2 FQGNSA. J lost 0 bases, V lost 2 bases, and 4 bases had no gene match. As DNA, the CDR3 is TGTGCCAGCAGCTTATCTTGGGGGGGCTCCTACAATGAGCAGTTCTTC. Protein product: CASSLSWGGSYNEQFF.

The chain recombines TRBV5-4 with TRBJ2-5; 13 positions agree with TRBD2. Germline trimming cut 4 bases from V and 3 bases from J; bases unmatched to any gene: 6. Germline CDR1 SGHNT, CDR2 YYREEE (reference sequence). CDR3 size: 16 residues. The CDR3 DNA is TGTGCCAGCAGCATAGGGACTAGCGGGGTGAAAGAGACCCAGTACTTC. It encodes CASSIGTSGVKETQYF.

This clone was seen only once. The chain joins TRBV5-1 to TRBJ2-7, with TRBD2 identical over 10 bases. With 3 bases clipped from V and 3 bases from J, the junction kept 9 bases outside the gene matches. Germline V gives CDR1 SGHRS, CDR2 YFSETQ. The CDR3 spans 16 residues. The CDR3 bases are TGCGCCAGCAGCTCACGCCCAGCGGGAGGGTTCTACGAGCAGTACTTC. Translation: CASSSRPAGGFYEQYF.